This T cell receptor (beta chain) stems from a study of response to subunit inactivated influenza vaccine. Concerning this clonotype: The antigen remains undetermined.

TCRdb reprocessed the RT-PCR reads via MiXCR and lists one record per CDR3 protein. Among approximately 700,000 distinct CDR3 sequences listed, approximately 15% were seen once. Study-level points and caveats: A suggestion made by the authors is that each seasonal influenza vaccination recruits few new T cells.

This CDR3 spans 12 amino acids. Germline CDR1 SQVTM, CDR2 ANQGSEA. Trimming removed 4 bases at V and 7 bases at J, with 13 bases between. This specimen consisted of PBMCs from blood, obtained 14 days before vaccination. The chain carries TRBV29-1 and TRBJ1-1, with a possible D match to TRBD1 (5 bases). The clonotype was recovered from a man in his fifties or sixties who received an inactivated influenza vaccine. The CDR3 protein is CSVAKSGGEAFF. The CDR3 nucleotides are TGCAGCGTTGCGAAGTCTGGGGGTGAAGCTTTCTTT. The entire variable domain, with the rest obtained from reference TRBV29-1 and TRBJ1-1, is as follows: SAVISQKPSRDICQRGTSLTIQCQVDSQVTMMFWYRQQPGQSLTLIATANQGSEATYESGFVIDKFPISRPNLTFSTLTVSNMSPEDSSIYLCSVAKSGGEAFFGQGTRLTVV.